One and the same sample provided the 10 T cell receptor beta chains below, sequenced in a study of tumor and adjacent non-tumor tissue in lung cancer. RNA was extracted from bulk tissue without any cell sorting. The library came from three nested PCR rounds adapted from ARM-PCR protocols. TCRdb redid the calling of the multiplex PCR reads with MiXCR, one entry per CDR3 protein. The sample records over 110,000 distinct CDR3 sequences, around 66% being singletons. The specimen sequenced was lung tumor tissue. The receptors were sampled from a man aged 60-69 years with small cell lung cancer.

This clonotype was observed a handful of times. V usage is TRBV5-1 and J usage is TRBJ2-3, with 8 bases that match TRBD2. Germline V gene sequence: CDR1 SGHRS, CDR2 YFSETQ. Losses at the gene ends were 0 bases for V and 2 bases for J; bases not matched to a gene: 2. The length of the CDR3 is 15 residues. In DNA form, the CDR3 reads TGCGCCAGCAGCTTGGTAGCGGGATCCACAGATACGCAGTATTTT. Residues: CASSLVAGSTDTQYF.

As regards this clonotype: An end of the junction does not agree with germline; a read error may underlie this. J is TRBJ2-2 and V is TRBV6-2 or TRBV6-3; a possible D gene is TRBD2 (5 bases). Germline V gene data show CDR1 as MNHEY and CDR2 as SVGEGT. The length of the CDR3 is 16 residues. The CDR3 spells CASSYRAWSLAGELIF. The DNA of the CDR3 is TGTGCCAGCAGTTATAGGGCTTGGAGCTTGGCCGGGGAGCTGATTTTT.

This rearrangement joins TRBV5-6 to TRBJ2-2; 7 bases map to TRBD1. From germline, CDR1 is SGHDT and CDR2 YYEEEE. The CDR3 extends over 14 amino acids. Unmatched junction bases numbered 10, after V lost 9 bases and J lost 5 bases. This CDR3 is CAIGPGGWTGELFF. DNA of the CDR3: TGTGCCATCGGGCCAGGGGGTTGGACCGGGGAGCTGTTTTTT. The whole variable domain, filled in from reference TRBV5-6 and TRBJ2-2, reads DAGVTQSPTHLIKTRGQQVTLRCSPKSGHDTVSWYQQALGQGPQFIFQYYEEEERQRGNFPDRFSGHQFPNYSSELNVNALLLGDSALYLCAIGPGGWTGELFFGEGSRLTVL.

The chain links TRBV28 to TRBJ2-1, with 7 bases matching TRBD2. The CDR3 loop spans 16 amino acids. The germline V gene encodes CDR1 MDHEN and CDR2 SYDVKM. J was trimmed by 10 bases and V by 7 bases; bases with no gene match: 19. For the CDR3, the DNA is TGTGCCAGCATAAGTGAGGGAAGCGGGATGGCCGGGGAGCAGTTCTTC. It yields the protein CASISEGSGMAGEQFF.

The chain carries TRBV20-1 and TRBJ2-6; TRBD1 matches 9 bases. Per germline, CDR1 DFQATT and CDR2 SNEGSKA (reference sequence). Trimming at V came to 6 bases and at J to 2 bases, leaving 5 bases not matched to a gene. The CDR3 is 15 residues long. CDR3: CSAGTGRPGANVLTF. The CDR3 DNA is TGCAGTGCAGGGACAGGGCGGCCTGGGGCCAACGTCCTGACTTTC.

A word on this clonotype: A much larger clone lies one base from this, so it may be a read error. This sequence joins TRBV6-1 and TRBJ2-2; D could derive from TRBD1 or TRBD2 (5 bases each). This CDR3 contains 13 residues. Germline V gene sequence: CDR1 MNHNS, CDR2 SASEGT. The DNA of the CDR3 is TGTGCCAGCAGTTTCAGGGTGGCCGGGGAGCTGCTTTTT. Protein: CASSFRVAGELLF.

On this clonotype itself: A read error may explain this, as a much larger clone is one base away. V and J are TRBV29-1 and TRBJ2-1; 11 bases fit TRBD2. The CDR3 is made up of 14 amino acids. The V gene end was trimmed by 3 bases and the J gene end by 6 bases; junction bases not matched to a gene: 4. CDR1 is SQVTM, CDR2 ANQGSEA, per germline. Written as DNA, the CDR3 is TGCAGCGTTGAGACTAGCGGGAACCGCAATGAGCAGTTCTTC. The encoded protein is CSVETSGNRNEQFF.

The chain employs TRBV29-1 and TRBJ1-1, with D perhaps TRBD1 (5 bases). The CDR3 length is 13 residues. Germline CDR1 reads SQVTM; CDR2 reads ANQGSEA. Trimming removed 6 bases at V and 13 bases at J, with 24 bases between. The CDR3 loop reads CSVSVGKGKACFF. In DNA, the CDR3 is TGCAGCGTCTCGGTGGGGAAGGGGAAGGCCTGTTTCTTT.

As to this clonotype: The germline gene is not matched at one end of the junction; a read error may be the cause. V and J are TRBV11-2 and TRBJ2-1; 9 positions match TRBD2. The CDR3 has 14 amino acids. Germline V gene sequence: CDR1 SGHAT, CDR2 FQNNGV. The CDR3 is CSSMWREGSNEQFF. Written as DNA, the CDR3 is TGTTCCAGCATGTGGCGGGAGGGTAGTAATGAGCAGTTCTTT. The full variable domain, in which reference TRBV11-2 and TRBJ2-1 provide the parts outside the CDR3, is EAGVAQSPRYKIIEKRQSVAFWCNPISGHATLYWYQQILGQGPKLLIQFQNNGVVDDSQLPKDRFSAERLKGVDSTLKIQPAKLEDSAVYLCSSMWREGSNEQFFGPGTRLTVL.

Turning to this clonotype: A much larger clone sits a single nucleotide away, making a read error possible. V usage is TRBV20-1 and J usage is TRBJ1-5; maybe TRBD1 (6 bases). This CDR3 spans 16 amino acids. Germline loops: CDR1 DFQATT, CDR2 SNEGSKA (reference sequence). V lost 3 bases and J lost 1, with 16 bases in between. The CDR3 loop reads CSARRGGRKSNQPQHF. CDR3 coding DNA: TGCAGTGCTAGGAGGGGGGGACGGAAAAGCAATCAGCCCCAGCATTTT.